This T cell receptor (beta chain) was identified during a study of CD8 T cells in Susac syndrome. Study-level findings and limits: The study recognized that its TCR sequencing and HLA analysis covered a relatively small number of individuals.

Trimming took 4 bases from V and 7 from J, leaving 14 bases between them. The CDR3 is 13 amino acids. Germline loops: CDR1 SGHNT, CDR2 YYREEE (reference sequence). CD8+ and CD4+ T cells from blood underwent TCR beta sequencing, which was carried out in a high-throughput format. Random hexamers were used to reverse transcribe about 0.45 to 1 ug of RNA. A multiplex approach, immunoSEQ multiplex PCR, amplified TCR beta CDR3 across 54 Vbeta and 13 Jbeta. From the immunoSEQ multiplex PCR reads, TCRdb called clonotypes with MiXCR, one entry per CDR3 protein. The sample holds approximately 70,000 distinct CDR3 sequences, about 94% seen once. With regard to this clonotype: What it binds is unknown.

This receptor was obtained from a human donor with multiple sclerosis. Sample: CD8+ T cells from PBMCs. J is TRBJ1-1 and V is TRBV5-4; D gene uncertain. CDR3 sequence reads: CASSPGGPGEAFF. In nucleotides, the CDR3 is TGTGCCAGCAGCCCGGGAGGACCGGGTGAAGCTTTCTTT. The full variable domain, in which reference TRBV5-4 and TRBJ1-1 provide the parts outside the CDR3, is ETGVTQSPTHLIKTRGQQVTLRCSSQSGHNTVSWYQQALGQGPQFIFQYYREEENGRGNFPPRFSGLQFPNYSSELNVNALELDDSALYLCASSPGGPGEAFFGQGTRLTVV.